The entry that follows covers one TCR beta chain sequence. Its antigen is not identified. This specimen belongs to a study of long-term antiretroviral therapy in people with HIV. Samples were assayed with immunoSEQ v3.0 at survey level. TCRdb's copy holds only in-frame clones and misses some; the assay was immunoSEQ multiplex PCR. The sample has tens of thousands of clones; around 93% are singletons. Study-level findings and limits: At every time point, clones expanded before ART dominated the repertoire.

Germline V lookup: CDR1 MNHNS, CDR2 SASEGT. The CDR3 runs to 13 residues. J lost 8 bases, V lost 5 bases, and 1 base had no gene match. The V call is TRBV6-1, the J call TRBJ1-6; TRBD1 aligns across 9 bases. The sequenced sample was unsorted PBMCs, obtained 4.4 years after starting antiretroviral therapy. The clonotype was recovered from a woman between 50 and 59 years old with HIV. This chain's CDR3 is CASSRDRDSPLHF. CDR3 nucleotide sequence: TGTGCCAGCAGTAGGGACAGGGATTCACCCCTCCACTTT.